The 19 T cell receptor beta chains reported below all come from one sample, sequenced in a study of CD8+ T cells in alopecia areata. Treatment: oral pan-JAK inhibitor, 5-10 mg twice daily. cDNA prepared by RNA extraction and subsequent reverse transcription served as the template for sequencing. Profiling relied on immunoSEQ multiplex PCR, and the TCRdb table lists in-frame clones only, not all of them. The table has hundreds of thousands of clones, 60% seen once. Sequenced material: CD4+ T cells sorted from blood, taken between weeks 51 and 52, from a patient treated with tofacitinib. All receptors derive from a human donor with alopecia areata.

The chain uses TRBV25-1 and TRBJ2-7, with D maybe TRBD2 (6 bases). V was trimmed by 4 bases and J by 3 bases, leaving 7 bases between them. CDR3 length: 12 residues. The germline V gene has CDR1 MGHDK and CDR2 SYGVNS. The CDR3 region has the DNA TGTGCCAGCAGTGGGAGGGGCTACGAGCAGTACTTC. Translating it yields CASSGRGYEQYF.

The chain links TRBV29-1 to TRBJ2-1; D is undetermined. The V end was cut by 0 bases, the J end by 10 bases, with 28 bases between. The CDR3 runs 18 residues. Germline CDR1 reads SQVTM; CDR2 reads ANQGSEA. The CDR3 nucleotides read TGCAGCGTTGAAGACTCCGAGGTCGGGTTTTGGGTCCTAGGAGAGCAGTTCTTC. Translated: CSVEDSEVGFWVLGEQFF.

This chain connects TRBV19 to TRBJ1-5; D ambiguous. The CDR3 has 12 residues. CDR1 and CDR2 (germline): LNHDA, SQIVND (reference sequence). V gave up 7 bases and J gave up 5 bases, with 9 bases separating them. The CDR3 protein is CASKDDHQPQHF. DNA of the CDR3: TGTGCCAGTAAAGACGACCATCAGCCCCAGCATTTT.

J is TRBJ1-2 and V is TRBV29-1, with D tentatively TRBD1 (5 bases). Between the trimmed V and J ends, which lost 4 bases and 3 bases, there was a span of 9 bases. From germline, CDR1 is SQVTM and CDR2 ANQGSEA. This CDR3 is built from 12 residues. CDR3 bases: TGCAGCGTTGGCGGGGGAGACTATGGCTACACCTTC. Translation: CSVGGGDYGYTF.

With regard to this clone: Other DNA sequences from this sample encode an identical CDR3 as well. This chain links TRBV30 with TRBJ1-5; 8 nucleotides match TRBD1. Germline CDR1 reads GTSNPN; CDR2 reads SVGIG (reference sequence). After removal of 5 bases from V and 4 bases from J, the junction contained 4 bases not matched to a gene. CDR3 size: 13 residues. CDR3 region: CAWAGGRNQPQHF. The CDR3 region has the DNA TGTGCCTGGGCAGGGGGCCGAAATCAGCCCCAGCATTTT.

V usage is TRBV27 and J usage is TRBJ2-7; TRBD1 aligns across 9 bases. The J segment lost 1 base and the V segment lost 6 bases, leaving 4 bases of the junction unmatched. The germline V gene has CDR1 MNHEY and CDR2 SMNVEV (reference sequence). The CDR3 has 14 amino acids. The CDR3 region has the DNA TGTGCCAGCAGACAGGGGGCAGGTTCCTACGAGCAGTACTTC. This gives the protein CASRQGAGSYEQYF.

There are a few counts of this clone. This chain links TRBV7-2 with TRBJ2-5; D gene unclear. CDR3 length: 13 residues. The germline V gene has CDR1 SGHTA and CDR2 FQGNSA. V shed 4 bases and J shed 5 bases, with 11 bases lying between them. The DNA for the CDR3 is TGTGCCAGCAGCTCCTCGTTACGGGAGACCCAGTACTTC. Its protein product is CASSSSLRETQYF.

V gene TRBV7-2 combines with J gene TRBJ2-5; D may be TRBD1 (5 bases). CDR3 size: 12 residues. The germline V gene encodes CDR1 SGHTA and CDR2 FQGNSA. V shed 1 base and J shed 5 bases, with 5 bases lying between them. This chain's CDR3 is CASSLDRETQYF. The CDR3 coding sequence is TGTGCCAGCAGCTTAGACAGGGAGACCCAGTACTTC.

The chain combines TRBV29-1 with TRBJ2-7; the match to TRBD2 covers 8 bases. This CDR3 comprises 14 residues. Germline-derived CDR1 and CDR2 are SQVTM and ANQGSEA. V lost 3 bases, J lost 3 bases, and 7 bases stayed unmatched. This CDR3 reads CSVDRLAQNYEQYF. In DNA form, the CDR3 reads TGCAGCGTTGATCGACTAGCGCAAAACTACGAGCAGTACTTC.

The chain has TRBV5-1 and TRBJ1-1, with 7 bases lining up with TRBD1. Trimming removed 2 bases from V and 7 bases from J; junction bases left unmatched: 5. Germline V gene sequence: CDR1 SGHRS, CDR2 YFSETQ. The CDR3 has 13 residues. CDR3 in DNA: TGCGCCAGCAGCTTTGCGACAGGGCATGAAGCTTTCTTT. Translating gives CASSFATGHEAFF.

The chain carries TRBV6-5 and TRBJ2-3; D is ambiguous. Germline V gives CDR1 MNHEY, CDR2 SVGAGI. V lost 5 bases and J lost 11, with 11 bases in between. The CDR3 loop spans 11 amino acids. CDR3 nucleotide sequence: TGTGCCAGCAGTCTCCCCCCGGGGCAGTATTTT. Its protein is CASSLPPGQYF.

This chain links TRBV7-9 with TRBJ1-6; D unclear. Trimming stripped 6 bases from V and 10 bases from J, with 19 bases between. Germline assignment: CDR1 SEHNR and CDR2 FQNEAQ (reference sequence). CDR3 length: 15 amino acids. In DNA, the CDR3 is TGTGCCAGCAGTCGGGGTCCAATTTCGGGATCACCCCTCCACTTT. Protein: CASSRGPISGSPLHF. Full variable domain (outside the CDR3, taken from reference TRBV7-9 and TRBJ1-6): DTGVSQNPRHKITKRGQNVTFRCDPISEHNRLYWYRQTLGQGPEFLTYFQNEAQLEKSRLLSDRFSAERPKGSFSTLEIQRTEQGDSAMYLCASSRGPISGSPLHFGNGTRLTVT.

This clone was counted a few times. J is TRBJ2-6 and V is TRBV12-5, with 7 bases identical to TRBD1. Germline CDR1 is LGHNT and CDR2 is FRNRAP. CDR3 size: 16 residues. V lost 1 base, J lost 0 bases, and 0 bases stayed unmatched. In DNA form, the CDR3 reads TGTGCTAGTGGTTTGGGGACAGGCTCTGGGGCCAACGTCCTGACTTTC. Amino acid sequence: CASGLGTGSGANVLTF.

The chain is built from TRBV6-5 and TRBJ1-2; D may be TRBD1 (6 bases). Trimming took off 5 bases at V and 8 bases at J, with 15 bases between the two ends. The CDR3 has 13 amino acids. Germline V gene lookup returns CDR1 MNHEY and CDR2 SVGAGI. The chain's CDR3 is CASSILGGNGYTF. CDR3 nucleotides: TGTGCCAGCAGTATACTTGGGGGCAACGGCTACACCTTC.

This chain links TRBV5-1 with TRBJ2-7; TRBD1 matches 7 bases. The CDR3 is 14 amino acids. Germline loops: CDR1 SGHRS, CDR2 YFSETQ. J lost 4 bases, V lost 6 bases, and 10 bases had no gene match. The CDR3 sequence is CASTYRQGGYEQYF. CDR3 DNA: TGCGCCAGCACCTACAGACAGGGTGGGTACGAGCAGTACTTC.

The V call is TRBV29-1, the J call TRBJ1-4; D perhaps matches TRBD1 (5 bases). V lost 3 bases to trimming and J lost 8 bases, with 13 bases between them. The germline CDR1 and CDR2 sequences are SQVTM and ANQGSEA. The length of the CDR3 is 13 residues. The CDR3 here is CSVDWGKGEKLFF. For the CDR3, the DNA is TGCAGCGTTGATTGGGGGAAGGGGGAAAAACTGTTTTTT. The full variable domain, rest sourced from reference TRBV29-1 and TRBJ1-4, is SAVISQKPSRDICQRGTSLTIQCQVDSQVTMMFWYRQQPGQSLTLIATANQGSEATYESGFVIDKFPISRPNLTFSTLTVSNMSPEDSSIYLCSVDWGKGEKLFFGSGTQLSVL.

The chain recombines TRBV5-1 with TRBJ1-1; the D is unclear. The ends were cut back, 0 bases at V and 1 base at J, with 7 bases in the middle. The CDR3 is 14 residues long. CDR1 is SGHRS, CDR2 YFSETQ, per germline. The CDR3 is CASSLGPRNTEAFF. The CDR3 DNA is TGCGCCAGCAGCTTGGGACCGCGGAACACTGAAGCTTTCTTT.

This CDR3 reads CASSLQGSHEQYF. As DNA, the CDR3 is TGCGCCAGCAGCTTACAGGGGAGCCACGAGCAGTACTTC. This rearrangement joins TRBV5-1 to TRBJ2-7; 7 bases are shared with TRBD1. Per germline, CDR1 SGHRS and CDR2 YFSETQ. After removal of 2 bases from V and 5 bases from J, the junction contained 4 bases not matched to a gene. The CDR3 runs to 13 residues.

This clone showed up just a few times. The chain couples TRBV6-5 to TRBJ1-4, with TRBD1 as a possible D gene (5 bases). Trimming cost V 5 bases and J 8 bases, with 15 bases left between them. The CDR3 is made up of 14 amino acids. Germline V gives CDR1 MNHEY, CDR2 SVGAGI. This chain's CDR3 is CASSRTGTGEKLFF. The DNA for the CDR3 is TGTGCCAGCAGTCGGACCGGGACTGGAGAAAAACTGTTTTTT.